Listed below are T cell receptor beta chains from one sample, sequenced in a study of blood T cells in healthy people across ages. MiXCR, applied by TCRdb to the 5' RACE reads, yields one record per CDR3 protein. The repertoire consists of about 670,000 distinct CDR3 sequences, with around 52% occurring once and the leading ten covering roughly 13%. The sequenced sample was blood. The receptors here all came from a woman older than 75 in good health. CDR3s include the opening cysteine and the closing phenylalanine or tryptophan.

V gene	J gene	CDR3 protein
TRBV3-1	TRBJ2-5	CASSHLDSAYQETQYF
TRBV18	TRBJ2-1	CASSPPTGRGGEQFF
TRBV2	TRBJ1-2	CASSEQGVSYGYTF
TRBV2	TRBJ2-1	CARGQGAGYNEQFF
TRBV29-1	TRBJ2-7	CSVVFYEQYF
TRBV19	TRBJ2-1	CASSIGASGGASIYNEQFF
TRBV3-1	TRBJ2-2	CASSPSGIRVDTGELFF
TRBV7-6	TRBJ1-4	CASSYNERDVGEKLFF
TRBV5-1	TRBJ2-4	CASSLGGATKNIQYF
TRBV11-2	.	CASSAPGTIYEQYF
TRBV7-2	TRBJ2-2	CASSLSSGVENGELFF
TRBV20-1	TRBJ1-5	CSASANQPQHF
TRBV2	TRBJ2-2	CASSALGRMNTGELFF
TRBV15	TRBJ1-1	CATSRELGNTEAFF
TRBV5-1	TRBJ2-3	CASSPTTGTDTQYF
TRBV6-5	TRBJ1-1	CASIPADLGNTEAFF